Each of the 27 T cell receptor beta chains below was sequenced from the same sample in a study of T cell changes during pregnancy in multiple sclerosis. This table comes from immunoSEQ multiplex PCR, and its TCRdb copy is limited to in-frame clones, with some not included. Among 50,000 to 60,000 clones listed, 85% to 90% were seen once. Sequenced here: CD4+ T cells from peripheral blood mononuclear cells, sampled in the first trimester of pregnancy. These receptors were taken from a female donor with multiple sclerosis, enrolled in a pregnancy study.

J is TRBJ2-2 and V is TRBV11-2, with unresolved D. CDR1 SGHAT and CDR2 FQNNGV come from the germline V gene. This CDR3 has 12 amino acids. Between the trimmed V and J ends, which lost 1 base and 7 bases, there was a span of 4 bases. Here the CDR3 DNA reads TGTGCCAGCAGCTTAGGTCACGGGGAGCTGTTTTTT. Its translation is CASSLGHGELFF.

V is TRBV29-1 and J is TRBJ2-4; D is unresolved. The CDR3 sequence is 11 residues long. Looked up from germline, CDR1 is SQVTM and CDR2 is ANQGSEA. Trimming removed 7 bases at V and 8 bases at J, with 12 bases between. In nucleotides, the CDR3 is TGCAGCGGAGCAGGTCTCGACATTCAGTACTTC. Translating gives CSGAGLDIQYF.

The V and J genes are TRBV6-5 and TRBJ2-3; 10 bases are shared with TRBD2. J was trimmed by 2 bases and V by 0 bases; bases with no gene match: 2. The CDR3 spans 16 residues. CDR1 MNHEY and CDR2 SVGAGI come from the germline V gene. The CDR3 reads CASSYSSGGATDTQYF. The CDR3 coding sequence is TGTGCCAGCAGTTACTCGAGCGGGGGGGCCACAGATACGCAGTATTTT.

The rearrangement uses TRBV6-1 and TRBJ1-4, with D possibly being TRBD1 (5 bases). Trimming removed 1 base at V and 5 bases at J, with 14 bases between. CDR3 length equals 16 residues. Germline V gene lookup returns CDR1 MNHNS and CDR2 SASEGT. The CDR3 protein is CASSEGWRGGNEKLFF. In DNA, the CDR3 is TGTGCCAGCAGTGAAGGTTGGAGGGGCGGGAATGAAAAACTGTTTTTT.

This chain links TRBV18 with TRBJ1-5; 7 nucleotides align to TRBD1. The V gene's germline CDR1 is KGHSH and CDR2 LQKENI. V shed 6 bases, J shed 3 bases, and the junction held 2 bases outside the gene matches. CDR3 length equals 13 residues. The DNA of the CDR3 is TGTGCCAGCTCCGGGACAGTCAATCAGCCCCAGCATTTT. Amino acid sequence: CASSGTVNQPQHF.

This rearrangement joins TRBV19 to TRBJ1-1, with D possibly being TRBD1 (6 bases). CDR1 is LNHDA, CDR2 SQIVND, per germline (reference sequence). Trimming removed 6 bases from V and 4 bases from J, with 30 bases in between. The CDR3 sequence is 19 residues long. The CDR3 region has the DNA TGTGCCAGTAGCCAAAGGTCACAGGGCCTAACACTCCGGGTCACTGAAGCTTTCTTT. Its protein product is CASSQRSQGLTLRVTEAFF. The full variable domain, rest sourced from reference TRBV19 and TRBJ1-1, is DGGITQSPKYLFRKEGQNVTLSCEQNLNHDAMYWYRQDPGQGLRLIYYSQIVNDFQKGDIAEGYSVSREKKESFPLTVTSAQKNPTAFYLCASSQRSQGLTLRVTEAFFGQGTRLTVV.

The chain combines TRBV28 with TRBJ1-1; D perhaps matches TRBD1 (6 bases). The ends were cut back, 4 bases at V and 1 base at J, with 13 bases in the middle. The CDR3 spans 15 residues. Germline V gene lookup returns CDR1 MDHEN and CDR2 SYDVKM. CDR3 coding DNA: TGTGCCAGCAGTTCTCAGGGGTCCGGGAACACTGAAGCTTTCTTT. It codes for CASSSQGSGNTEAFF.

The gene calls are TRBV18 and TRBJ1-1; TRBD1 aligns across 11 bases. The CDR3 runs to 16 residues. V dropped 3 bases and J dropped 5; count of bases not matched to a gene: 8. CDR1 and CDR2 (germline): KGHSH, LQKENI. CDR3 nucleotides: TGTGCCAGCTCACCCCGGACAGGGGGCGAGTTGACTGAAGCTTTCTTT. Translating it yields CASSPRTGGELTEAFF.

The chain recombines TRBV28 with TRBJ2-1; D is unresolved. The CDR3 is made up of 12 amino acids. Looked up from germline, CDR1 is MDHEN and CDR2 is SYDVKM. The V gene lost 6 bases and the J gene lost 15 bases, with 18 bases spanning the gap. In nucleotides, the CDR3 is TGTGCCAGCAGGCCTGGTCTATCTCTTCCGTTCTTC. As protein: CASRPGLSLPFF.

The chain combines TRBV4-3 with TRBJ1-2; a weak D match, TRBD1 (6 bases). The CDR3 runs to 15 residues. Trimming removed 3 bases from V and 5 bases from J, with 16 bases in between. The germline V gene has CDR1 LGHNA and CDR2 YSLEER. This CDR3 reads CASSQRPGGAYGYTF. CDR3 sequence (DNA): TGCGCCAGCAGCCAGCGCCCGGGGGGGGCGTATGGCTACACCTTC.

The V gene is TRBV28, the J gene TRBJ2-1; 10 positions agree with TRBD2. Germline V gene lookup returns CDR1 MDHEN and CDR2 SYDVKM. CDR3 size: 17 residues. V was pared by 6 bases and J by 8 bases, with 16 bases of the junction left unmatched. This chain's CDR3 is CASSPSGVSGRFDEQFF. The CDR3 nucleotides read TGTGCCAGCAGCCCCTCGGGAGTTAGCGGGAGGTTCGATGAGCAGTTCTTC.

The chain couples TRBV7-2 to TRBJ2-5; 10 bases fit TRBD2. This CDR3 has 17 residues. V lost 1 base and J lost 1; bases outside the gene matches: 6. Per germline, CDR1 SGHTA and CDR2 FQGNSA. The CDR3 protein is CASSLGSASGGQETQYF. In DNA, the CDR3 is TGTGCCAGCAGCTTAGGGTCGGCTAGCGGGGGCCAAGAGACCCAGTACTTC.

The chain recombines TRBV4-3 with TRBJ2-3; the match to TRBD1 covers 8 bases. The CDR3 has 17 residues. After removal of 0 bases from V and 2 bases from J, the junction contained 7 bases not matched to a gene. Germline V gene sequence: CDR1 LGHNA, CDR2 YSLEER. The CDR3 DNA reads TGCGCCAGCAGCCAAGATCTGGCAGGGGGCCCCACAGATACGCAGTATTTT. Protein sequence: CASSQDLAGGPTDTQYF.

V is TRBV18 and J is TRBJ1-1; 10 bases align to TRBD1. Germline V gene data show CDR1 as KGHSH and CDR2 as LQKENI. The CDR3 totals 18 residues. V lost 4 bases and J lost 4; bases outside the gene matches: 15. This CDR3 is CASSLFNPGQGSGTEAFF. CDR3 coding DNA: TGTGCCAGCTCACTATTTAACCCGGGACAGGGGTCGGGCACTGAAGCTTTCTTT.

J is TRBJ2-5 and V is TRBV4-3, with D perhaps matching TRBD2 (5 bases). The CDR3 contains 14 residues. Germline V lookup: CDR1 LGHNA, CDR2 YSLEER. The V end lost 3 bases, the J end lost 7 bases, and 15 bases lay between the germline ends. CDR3 nucleotides: TGCGCCAGCAGCCACGTTGGGCGGGTGGGGACCCAGTACTTC. Its translation is CASSHVGRVGTQYF.

The rearrangement joins TRBV6-1 to TRBJ2-7, with D perhaps matching TRBD1 (6 bases). CDR3 length: 15 amino acids. CDR1 is MNHNS and CDR2 is SASEGT in the germline V gene. Trimming pared 5 bases from V and 0 bases from J, leaving 14 bases between. CDR3 DNA: TGTGCCAGCAGTCAACAGGGCCGAAGCTCCTACGAGCAGTACTTC. It specifies CASSQQGRSSYEQYF.

As regards this clone: Germline is not matched at one junction end, which may reflect a read error. The gene calls are TRBV30 and TRBJ2-3; D gene unclear. The length of the CDR3 is 13 residues. CDR1 and CDR2 from the germline V gene are GTSNPN and SVGIG (reference sequence). The CDR3 is CVWSVGDTDTQYF. The CDR3 DNA reads as TGTGTCTGGAGTGTTGGAGACACAGATACGCAGTATTTT.

The genes are TRBV5-4 and TRBJ2-5, with 16 bases lining up with TRBD2. There are 18 residues in the CDR3. Trimming removed 5 bases from V and 7 bases from J; junction bases left unmatched: 14. The germline CDR1 and CDR2 sequences are SGHNT and YYREEE (reference sequence). The DNA of the CDR3 is TGTGCCAGCAGTCAGGGCGGGACTAGCGGGGGGGCTCTCGGGACCCAGTACTTC. This sequence encodes CASSQGGTSGGALGTQYF.

This clone was picked up one time. V gene TRBV30 combines with J gene TRBJ2-1; 9 bases align to TRBD2. The CDR3 loop spans 14 amino acids. Germline values: CDR1 GTSNPN, CDR2 SVGIG (reference sequence). J was trimmed by 8 bases and V by 6 bases; bases with no gene match: 11. CDR3 region: CACGGGAAIYEQFF. The CDR3 DNA follows: TGTGCCTGCGGCGGGGGGGCCGCGATTTATGAGCAGTTCTTC.

The rearrangement joins TRBV29-1 to TRBJ2-1; 11 nucleotides align to TRBD1. V was pared by 3 bases and J by 5 bases, with 6 bases of the junction left unmatched. Germline V gene data show CDR1 as SQVTM and CDR2 as ANQGSEA. This CDR3 is built from 15 residues. The CDR3 protein is CSVDWTGGLNNEQFF. CDR3 DNA: TGCAGCGTTGACTGGACAGGGGGCCTTAACAATGAGCAGTTCTTC.

V is TRBV18 and J is TRBJ1-1, with D possibly being TRBD1 (5 bases). V lost 0 bases, J lost 8 bases, and 10 bases lay in between. Germline V lookup: CDR1 KGHSH, CDR2 LQKENI. The CDR3 totals 13 residues. This chain's CDR3 is CASSPPGREEAFF. The CDR3 DNA reads as TGTGCCAGCTCACCACCGGGCAGGGAAGAAGCTTTCTTT.

The genes are TRBV6-1 and TRBJ1-3; 8 nucleotides align to TRBD1. Germline V CDR1 and CDR2: MNHNS, SASEGT. The ends lost 4 bases at V and 6 bases at J; junction bases unmatched: 5. This CDR3 comprises 14 residues. The DNA for the CDR3 is TGTGCCAGCAGTGCGGACAGGGTAATAAACACCATATATTTT. This translates into CASSADRVINTIYF.

This sequence joins TRBV7-2 and TRBJ2-1, with 9 bases lining up with TRBD2. The CDR3 has 16 residues. Germline V gene sequence: CDR1 SGHTA, CDR2 FQGNSA. V dropped 1 base and J dropped 2; count of bases not matched to a gene: 3. The CDR3 region is CASSLVAGGPYNEQFF. The CDR3 DNA follows: TGTGCCAGCAGCTTAGTGGCGGGGGGGCCCTACAATGAGCAGTTCTTC.

This chain connects TRBV9 to TRBJ2-7; 9 bases are shared with TRBD2. Germline values: CDR1 SGDLS, CDR2 YYNGEE. The CDR3 length is 16 residues. Germline trimming cut 0 bases from V and 6 bases from J; bases unmatched to any gene: 10. The DNA of the CDR3 is TGTGCCAGCAGCGTAGACGCGGGGGGGCAGGGCGGCGAGCAGTACTTC. Translating gives CASSVDAGGQGGEQYF.

This chain links TRBV4-1 with TRBJ2-7; D is undetermined. Germline assignment: CDR1 MGHRA and CDR2 YSYEKL. V lost 2 bases, J lost 2 bases, and 19 bases lay in between. The CDR3 sequence is 17 residues long. CDR3 amino acids: CASSQPTSRGNTYEQYF. Written as DNA, the CDR3 is TGCGCCAGCAGCCAACCCACTTCCCGCGGAAACACCTACGAGCAGTACTTC.

The chain employs TRBV9 and TRBJ2-3; 7 bases match TRBD2. The germline V gene has CDR1 SGDLS and CDR2 YYNGEE. V trimming: 2 bases; J trimming: 3 bases; junction bases outside the gene matches: 6. The CDR3 spans 15 residues. CDR3 in DNA: TGTGCCAGCAGCGTGGGGAGGGGCTGGACAGATACGCAGTATTTT. Translation gives CASSVGRGWTDTQYF.

This chain uses TRBV5-4 with TRBJ2-4; D perhaps matches TRBD2 (5 bases). Trimming removed 0 bases at V and 9 bases at J, with 16 bases between. This CDR3 region has 15 residues. The germline gives CDR1 SGHNT, CDR2 YYREEE (reference sequence). CDR3 nucleotides: TGTGCCAGCAGCTTGGTCACGGATAGAGAGGGCATTCAGTACTTC. Its translation is CASSLVTDREGIQYF.